A single T cell receptor (beta chain) is shown here with its context. This record comes from a study of CD8 T cells in Susac syndrome. Random hexamers were used to reverse transcribe about 0.5 to 1 ug of RNA. In TCRdb, the immunoSEQ multiplex PCR reads were re-called with MiXCR into one record per CDR3 protein. The table lists about 300,000 distinct CDR3 sequences, around 89% of them singletons. Control patients had untreated stable or active relapsing-remitting multiple sclerosis by revised McDonald criteria. The length of the CDR3 is 14 residues. V was clipped by 2 bases and J by 0 bases, with 8 bases between them. CDR1 is ENHRY, CDR2 SYGVKD, per germline.

Sample: CD8+ T cells from PBMCs. This sequence was found in a human donor with multiple sclerosis. The chain is built from TRBV10-3 and TRBJ2-7; a possible D gene is TRBD1 (6 bases). The CDR3 bases are TGTGCCATCAGTGAGCCGGACAGCTCCTACGAGCAGTACTTC. Translating gives CAISEPDSSYEQYF.